This TCR beta chain emerged from a study of metastatic and nonmetastatic thyroid tumors. The CDR3 runs 15 residues. Germline V gives CDR1 DFQATT, CDR2 SNEGSKA (reference sequence). Trimming shortened V by 4 bases and J by 4 bases, and 17 bases separated the two germline ends. No treatment of any kind had been given to any patient before thyroid surgery. Authors' data handling: For papillary thyroid cancer, a distant-metastasis classifier was constructed from CDR3 differences observed across clinicopathological groups. TCRdb re-called the PCR reads with MiXCR. The V and J calls come from TCRdb's annotation, not from the publication. The sample has around 19,000 clones, 24% seen once; the top ten hold more than 5.5%.

The clonotype originates from a female donor with papillary thyroid cancer or a benign thyroid nodule (not recorded which). Some clones in this sample may be carry-over from other donors' samples. Input material: tumor tissue. The V gene is TRBV20-1, the J gene TRBJ2-1; D may be TRBD2 (5 bases). As DNA, the CDR3 is TGCAGTGCTACATGGTTTGGCGGGCCTTACAATGAGCAGTTCTTC. This codes for CSATWFGGPYNEQFF.